This T cell receptor beta chain was recorded in a study of T cell repertoires in cytomegalovirus infection. The CDR3 contains 17 residues. Trimming at V came to 6 bases and at J to 4 bases, leaving 12 bases not matched to a gene. CDR1 is MNHNS, CDR2 SASEGT, per germline. About this clonotype itself: Its matching antigen is unknown.

TCRdb recomputed calls from the reads with MiXCR, one row per CDR3 protein. The sample comprises about 37,000 distinct CDR3 sequences, 52% of which are singletons, and approximately 92% rests with the top ten. V is TRBV6-1 and J is TRBJ2-1; 10 positions match TRBD2. The clonotype comes from a human donor in good health (CMV status not recorded). Some clones in this sample may be carry-over from other donors' samples. The sample in question was CD8+ T cells from cultured PBMCs, obtained from culture after CMV antigen stimulation. In nucleotides, the CDR3 is TGTGCCAGCAGCTACCCTACTAGCGGGACGCTTTACAATGAGCAGTTCTTC. Its translation is CASSYPTSGTLYNEQFF.